This T cell receptor beta chain was documented in a study of T cell changes during pregnancy in multiple sclerosis. The sample holds one count of this clone. The protocol was immunoSEQ multiplex PCR, while the TCRdb copy is restricted to in-frame clones and leaves out a portion. This sample carries tens of thousands of clones, over 85% of them seen once, and the ten largest clones take roughly 3.3%. The CDR3 has 15 residues. From germline, CDR1 is MGHRA and CDR2 YSYEKL. V was pared by 9 bases and J by 1 base, with 18 bases between. This chain links TRBV4-1 with TRBJ1-1, with D uncertain. The specimen was peripheral blood, collected after pregnancy. The clonotype originates from a female donor in good health, enrolled as a control in a pregnancy study. In DNA form, the CDR3 reads TGCGCCAGTCGGGCAGCAGGACTTCGGAACACTGAAGCTTTCTTT. This translates into CASRAAGLRNTEAFF.